The 23 T cell receptor beta chains presented below share a single source sample, sequenced in a study of shared clonotypes between healthy human individuals. Clones were read by immunoSEQ multiplex PCR, and TCRdb kept only the in-frame ones, dropping some. Of a few million clones in the sample, 80% to 95% were seen once. Sequenced: naive CD4+ T cells from PBMCs. The subset here: CD45RA+ positively selected. All receptors come from a man aged 18 to 29 in good health. Some clones in this sample may be carry-over from other donors' samples.

Regarding this clone: Additional DNA sequences in this sample encode the identical CDR3. V and J are TRBV18 and TRBJ1-2; D remains unclear. With 5 bases removed from V and 2 bases from J, the gap between germline ends came to 6 bases. Germline loops: CDR1 KGHSH, CDR2 LQKENI. The CDR3 totals 12 residues. CDR3 sequence (DNA): TGTGCCAGCTCATCGGGGAACTATGGCTACACCTTC. It is translated as CASSSGNYGYTF.

The CDR3 sequence: CASSTPGGANEKLFF. The CDR3 DNA is TGTGCCAGCAGCACACCCGGGGGCGCGAATGAAAAACTGTTTTTT. The V gene is TRBV21-1, the J gene TRBJ1-4. TRBV21-1 is noted as a pseudogene. The CDR3 covers 15 residues.

The V call is TRBV25-1, the J call TRBJ2-7, with 7 bases that match TRBD2. Trimming cost V 3 bases and J 7 bases; bases outside gene matches: 9. From germline, CDR1 is MGHDK and CDR2 SYGVNS. The CDR3 contains 14 residues. The CDR3 region is CASSDLADGREQYF. CDR3 nucleotides: TGTGCCAGCAGTGACCTAGCGGATGGTAGGGAGCAGTACTTC.

The chain links TRBV9 to TRBJ1-4; D not resolved. The CDR3 covers 14 residues. The germline V gene encodes CDR1 SGDLS and CDR2 YYNGEE. V shed 4 bases and J shed 8 bases, with 15 bases lying between them. CDR3 in amino acids: CASSLRAAGEKLFF. The CDR3 nucleotides are TGTGCCAGCAGCCTCCGGGCCGCTGGGGAAAAACTGTTTTTT. Complete variable domain (other parts from reference TRBV9 and TRBJ1-4): DSGVTQTPKHLITATGQRVTLRCSPRSGDLSVYWYQQSLDQGLQFLIQYYNGEERAKGNILERFSAQQFPDLHSELNLSSLELGDSALYFCASSLRAAGEKLFFGSGTQLSVL.

V gene TRBV15 combines with J gene TRBJ1-4; D gene unclear. From germline, CDR1 is LNHNV and CDR2 YYDKDF (reference sequence). CDR3 length: 19 amino acids. With 0 bases removed from V and 0 bases from J, the gap between germline ends came to 17 bases. The CDR3 region is CATSREPQAFKATNEKLFF. CDR3 bases: TGTGCCACCAGCAGAGAACCGCAGGCTTTCAAAGCAACTAATGAAAAACTGTTTTTT.

V and J are TRBV28 and TRBJ1-1; 10 nucleotides match TRBD1. Germline V gives CDR1 MDHEN, CDR2 SYDVKM. The CDR3 is 12 residues long. V dropped 5 bases and J dropped 12; count of bases not matched to a gene: 6. The CDR3 sequence is CASSPGGQGTFF. As DNA, the CDR3 is TGTGCCAGCAGTCCCGGGGGACAGGGGACTTTCTTT. The whole variable domain, filled in from reference TRBV28 and TRBJ1-1, reads DVKVTQSSRYLVKRTGEKVFLECVQDMDHENMFWYRQDPGLGLRLIYFSYDVKMKEKGDIPEGYSVSREKKERFSLILESASTNQTSMYLCASSPGGQGTFFGQGTRLTVV.

V and J are TRBV29-1 and TRBJ2-3, with 11 nucleotides matching TRBD2. V shed 4 bases, J shed 3 bases, and the junction held 9 bases outside the gene matches. In germline, CDR1 is SQVTM, CDR2 ANQGSEA. The CDR3 runs 16 residues. CDR3 in amino acids: CSVAPGTSGGTDTQYF. The DNA for the CDR3 is TGCAGCGTTGCCCCCGGGACTAGCGGTGGGACAGATACGCAGTATTTT.

The rearrangement joins TRBV4-1 to TRBJ1-3; 9 bases line up with TRBD1. The V gene's germline CDR1 is MGHRA and CDR2 YSYEKL. The CDR3 totals 17 residues. V shed 3 bases and J 2 bases; nucleotides not matched to a gene: 8. The CDR3 nucleotides are TGCGCCAGCAGCCACAGAAGAACAGGGGGCCCTGGAAACACCATATATTTT. Translated, it gives CASSHRRTGGPGNTIYF.

This rearrangement joins TRBV28 to TRBJ2-1; 10 bases agree with TRBD2. Germline lookup yields CDR1 MDHEN and CDR2 SYDVKM. The junction had 9 bases not matched to a gene; V was cut back by 6 bases and J by 7 bases. The CDR3 covers 15 residues. The CDR3: CASSPPASGSNEQFF. In DNA form, the CDR3 reads TGTGCCAGCAGCCCACCCGCTAGCGGGAGTAATGAGCAGTTCTTC.

This rearrangement joins TRBV5-1 to TRBJ2-7; 8 positions match TRBD1. V shed 1 base, J shed 0 bases, and the junction held 9 bases outside the gene matches. CDR1 SGHRS and CDR2 YFSETQ come from the germline V gene. The CDR3 is 17 residues long. The CDR3 sequence is CASSLSFSGGVSYEQYF. CDR3 bases: TGCGCCAGCAGCTTGTCGTTCTCAGGGGGCGTCTCCTACGAGCAGTACTTC.

In its sample, this clone was seen once. This rearrangement joins TRBV19 to TRBJ2-7, with TRBD1 matching over 11 bases. Germline CDR1 reads LNHDA; CDR2 reads SQIVND (reference sequence). The V and J ends lost 11 bases and 2 bases, in that order; junction bases with no gene match: 11. The CDR3 spans 15 residues. The CDR3 DNA reads as TGTGCCTCGGGAGGGTGGGGACAGGGGGCCTACGAGCAGTACTTC. This translates into CASGGWGQGAYEQYF.

This chain joins TRBV25-1 and TRBJ1-1; D unclear. The germline V gene encodes CDR1 MGHDK and CDR2 SYGVNS. The CDR3 is made up of 13 amino acids. Trimming cost V 0 bases and J 8 bases, with 10 bases left between them. Written as DNA, the CDR3 is TGTGCCAGCAGTGAATACCCGGGCAGGGAAGCTTTCTTT. It codes for CASSEYPGREAFF.

A word on this clone: Other nucleotide sequences from this sample produce the same CDR3. The CDR3 here is CASSIGGRSYEQYF. The CDR3 DNA reads as TGTGCCAGTAGTATAGGGGGGCGAAGCTACGAGCAGTACTTC. The chain recombines TRBV19 with TRBJ2-7; D is possibly TRBD1 (6 bases). V lost 1 base to trimming and J lost 3 bases, with 10 bases between them. This CDR3 comprises 14 residues. The germline V gene encodes CDR1 LNHDA and CDR2 SQIVND (reference sequence). Complete variable domain (other parts from reference TRBV19 and TRBJ2-7): DGGITQSPKYLFRKEGQNVTLSCEQNLNHDAMYWYRQDPGQGLRLIYYSQIVNDFQKGDIAEGYSVSREKKESFPLTVTSAQKNPTAFYLCASSIGGRSYEQYFGPGTRLTVT.

This sequence joins TRBV6-5 and TRBJ2-7, with D hard to call. This CDR3 contains 13 residues. CDR1 and CDR2 (germline): MNHEY, SVGAGI. V was shortened by 6 bases and J by 1 base, with 10 bases between the two germline ends. The chain's CDR3 is CASSPFRSYEQYF. The CDR3 DNA sequence: TGTGCCAGCAGCCCGTTCCGTTCCTACGAGCAGTACTTC.

V is TRBV29-1 and J is TRBJ2-1, with TRBD2 identical over 10 bases. V dropped 7 bases and J dropped 3; count of bases not matched to a gene: 15. CDR3 length: 17 amino acids. Germline loops: CDR1 SQVTM, CDR2 ANQGSEA. The CDR3 is CSAREREGRKIYNEQFF. The CDR3 region has the DNA TGCAGCGCCAGAGAGCGGGAGGGCCGGAAAATCTACAATGAGCAGTTCTTC.

J is TRBJ1-2 and V is TRBV7-2; the match to TRBD1 covers 7 bases. Germline CDR1 and CDR2: SGHTA and FQGNSA. Trimming removed 4 bases from V and 4 bases from J; junction bases left unmatched: 6. The CDR3 has 14 amino acids. The CDR3 spells CASSSDRRSYGYTF. CDR3 in DNA: TGTGCCAGCAGCTCGGACAGGAGGTCCTATGGCTACACCTTC.

This clone has only a few counts. The genes are TRBV18 and TRBJ1-5; D perhaps matches TRBD1 (6 bases). Germline loops: CDR1 KGHSH, CDR2 LQKENI. Trimming removed 4 bases from V and 6 bases from J, with 22 bases in between. The CDR3 runs to 17 residues. Here the CDR3 reads CASSLPQGGTFSQPQHF. DNA of the CDR3: TGTGCCAGCTCACTCCCCCAGGGTGGGACATTCTCTCAGCCCCAGCATTTT.

The chain links TRBV29-1 to TRBJ2-1; possible D gene TRBD2, 6 bases. Germline CDR1 and CDR2: SQVTM and ANQGSEA. Trimming cost V 3 bases and J 10 bases, with 25 bases left between them. The CDR3 loop spans 16 amino acids. CDR3 loop: CSVDGLRSGLIREQFF. The CDR3 bases are TGCAGCGTTGACGGTCTCCGGAGCGGGTTGATCAGGGAGCAGTTCTTC.

This rearrangement joins TRBV4-1 to TRBJ2-3; D remains unclear. The CDR3 is 14 residues long. Trimming stripped 0 bases from V and 8 bases from J, with 12 bases between. CDR1 and CDR2 (germline): MGHRA, YSYEKL. Written as DNA, the CDR3 is TGCGCCAGCAGCCAAGAAGTTGAGATATCTACGCAGTATTTT. Its translation is CASSQEVEISTQYF.

J is TRBJ2-2 and V is TRBV6-1, with unresolved D. The CDR3 is 13 amino acids. The germline V and J ends were trimmed by 4 bases and 3 bases, with 6 bases remaining between them. Germline assignment: CDR1 MNHNS and CDR2 SASEGT. CDR3 DNA sequence: TGTGCCAGCAGTGCCCCTCACACCGGGGAGCTGTTTTTT. Its translation is CASSAPHTGELFF.

This sequence joins TRBV28 and TRBJ1-2; D is undetermined. The V end was cut by 1 base, the J end by 0 bases, with 6 bases between. The CDR3 is 14 amino acids. From germline, CDR1 is MDHEN and CDR2 SYDVKM. This chain's CDR3 is CASSLYPANYGYTF. For the CDR3, the DNA is TGTGCCAGCAGTTTATATCCAGCTAACTATGGCTACACCTTC.

The chain employs TRBV6-1 and TRBJ1-2; TRBD1 is a possible D gene (5 bases). The CDR3 contains 14 residues. The ends were cut back, 1 base at V and 4 bases at J, with 10 bases in the middle. Germline assignment: CDR1 MNHNS and CDR2 SASEGT. The CDR3 DNA sequence: TGTGCCAGCAGTGAAGGAGGCAGGGCCTATGGCTACACCTTC. Amino acid sequence: CASSEGGRAYGYTF.

This clone was observed a few times. The chain carries TRBV19 and TRBJ1-1; TRBD1 agrees at 7 bases. J gave up 2 bases and V 6 bases, and 6 bases lay outside the gene matches. Germline CDR1 LNHDA, CDR2 SQIVND (reference sequence). The CDR3 covers 14 residues. The CDR3 is CASSPDRANTEAFF. The CDR3 DNA reads as TGTGCCAGTAGCCCCGACAGGGCAAACACTGAAGCTTTCTTT.